The 26 T cell receptor beta chains given below trace back to one sample, sequenced in a study of radiation and T cells in renal cell carcinoma. Time point given: blood 2 weeks post-SBRT. Treatment defined: 15 Gy SBRT to primary tumor, nephrectomy 4 weeks later. Data came from immunoSEQ multiplex PCR; TCRdb stores just in-frame clones and leaves some out. The top ten clones hold less than 7.5% of a sample with some 58,000 clones, roughly 79% of them seen once. Sequenced material: blood, taken from a patient whose treatment included radiotherapy and nephrectomy. These receptors were obtained from a man aged 55 to 70 with renal cell carcinoma.

The CDR3 DNA follows: TGTGCCAGTAGTATGCCAGTTGGAAACACCATATATTTT. Residues: CASSMPVGNTIYF. The genes are TRBV19 and TRBJ1-3; no clear D. The V gene lost 3 bases and the J gene lost 3 bases, with 6 bases spanning the gap. Germline assignment: CDR1 LNHDA and CDR2 SQIVND (reference sequence). The CDR3 contains 13 residues.

The rearrangement joins TRBV7-6 to TRBJ2-3; D remains ambiguous. This CDR3 has 13 residues. CDR1 is SGHVS, CDR2 FNYEAQ, per germline. V was shortened by 7 bases and J by 5 bases, with 13 bases between the two germline ends. Written as DNA, the CDR3 is TGTGCCAGCACCCCCGTGCCCCTAGATACGCAGTATTTT. Amino acid sequence: CASTPVPLDTQYF.

Details on this clone: In the same sample, other DNA sequences code for this CDR3. This sequence joins TRBV7-2 and TRBJ1-2; D might be TRBD1 (6 bases). The germline gives CDR1 SGHTA, CDR2 FQGNSA. V was shortened by 3 bases and J by 1 base, with 9 bases between the two germline ends. CDR3 length equals 14 residues. The CDR3 DNA sequence: TGTGCCAGCAGCTTGGGGGGGCTTAACTATGGCTACACCTTC. Translating gives CASSLGGLNYGYTF.

The rearrangement uses TRBV11-3 and TRBJ2-7; 7 positions agree with TRBD1. CDR3 size: 14 residues. The germline CDR1 and CDR2 sequences are SGHNT and YENEEA. V lost 2 bases and J lost 0; bases outside the gene matches: 1. For the CDR3, the DNA is TGTGCCAGCAGCTTAAACAGGGGCTCCTACGAGCAGTACTTC. Translated: CASSLNRGSYEQYF.

The chain employs TRBV28 and TRBJ1-5; D is unresolved. The CDR3 loop spans 12 amino acids. V lost 3 bases and J lost 10, with 10 bases in between. In germline, CDR1 is MDHEN, CDR2 SYDVKM. CDR3 sequence (DNA): TGTGCCAGCAGTTTGCAGGCGCAACCCCAGCATTTT. Translating it yields CASSLQAQPQHF.

This clone came up a few times. The chain combines TRBV7-8 with TRBJ1-6; 7 nucleotides agree with TRBD1. Germline V lookup: CDR1 SGHVS, CDR2 FQNEAQ. After removal of 1 base from V and 8 bases from J, the junction contained 8 bases not matched to a gene. The CDR3 has 16 amino acids. CDR3 sequence: CASSLVSGQGDSPLHF. The CDR3 DNA follows: TGTGCCAGCAGCTTAGTATCGGGTCAGGGGGATTCACCCCTCCACTTT.

The chain has TRBV11-2 and TRBJ2-5; no definite D call. CDR1 and CDR2 (germline): SGHAT, FQNNGV. The length of the CDR3 is 15 residues. The germline V and J ends were trimmed by 1 base and 1 base, with 10 bases remaining between them. This CDR3 reads CASSLVPHPQETQYF. The CDR3 bases are TGTGCCAGCAGCTTAGTGCCCCACCCCCAAGAGACCCAGTACTTC.

The chain uses TRBV19 and TRBJ2-2, with TRBD2 identical over 7 bases. The CDR3 consists of 16 residues. V shed 3 bases and J 5 bases; nucleotides not matched to a gene: 9. Germline lookup yields CDR1 LNHDA and CDR2 SQIVND (reference sequence). The CDR3 DNA is TGTGCCAGTAGTATCGGGGCGGGCGGGAGAACCGGGGAGCTGTTTTTT. This encodes CASSIGAGGRTGELFF.

CDR3 in DNA: TGCGCCAGCAGCCAAGATCTCACAGGGGCCACAGATACGCAGTATTTT. It encodes CASSQDLTGATDTQYF. The chain couples TRBV4-3 to TRBJ2-3; 7 bases fit TRBD1. The CDR3 covers 16 residues. Trimming at V came to 0 bases and at J to 2 bases, leaving 5 bases not matched to a gene. CDR1 is LGHNA and CDR2 is YSLEER in the germline V gene.

CDR3 nucleotide sequence: TGTGCCATCAGTGCCGCGACAGGCTCCGAGCAGTACTTC. Protein: CAISAATGSEQYF. This chain joins TRBV10-3 and TRBJ2-7, with TRBD1 as a possible D gene (6 bases). The V and J ends lost 4 bases and 6 bases respectively, with 13 bases between them. Germline loops: CDR1 ENHRY, CDR2 SYGVKD. The CDR3 is made up of 13 amino acids.

The chain has TRBV6-1 and TRBJ1-2; no clear D gene. CDR1 MNHNS and CDR2 SASEGT come from the germline V gene. V lost 6 bases, J lost 0 bases, and 11 bases lay in between. CDR3 length: 14 residues. The CDR3 DNA reads TGTGCCAGCAGCTTGACGGGATCTAACTATGGCTACACCTTC. It specifies CASSLTGSNYGYTF.

V and J are TRBV9 and TRBJ2-3, with 7 bases aligning to TRBD2. CDR3 length: 15 residues. The V segment lost 4 bases and the J segment 2 bases; nucleotides outside the gene matches: 7. From germline, CDR1 is SGDLS and CDR2 YYNGEE. DNA for the CDR3: TGTGCCAGCAGCTCCAGACTAGCCGTCACAGATACGCAGTATTTT. It is translated as CASSSRLAVTDTQYF.

The V call is TRBV10-2, the J call TRBJ1-1, with D uncertain. Germline V gene lookup returns CDR1 WSHSY and CDR2 SAAADI. This CDR3 spans 14 amino acids. Trimming removed 6 bases from V and 2 bases from J, with 13 bases in between. The CDR3 here is CASRLRTKNTEAFF. The CDR3 coding sequence is TGCGCCAGCAGACTCAGGACTAAAAACACTGAAGCTTTCTTT.

This clone was detected only a few times. The genes are TRBV27 and TRBJ2-7; D assignment may be TRBD1 or TRBD2 (5 bases each). The V gene lost 7 bases and the J gene lost 1 base, with 20 bases spanning the gap. The CDR3 runs to 16 residues. Germline V gene lookup returns CDR1 MNHEY and CDR2 SMNVEV (reference sequence). The CDR3 here is CASTSGMRDASYEQYF. CDR3 DNA: TGTGCCAGCACCTCCGGCATGAGGGACGCATCCTACGAGCAGTACTTC.

The V gene is TRBV7-8, the J gene TRBJ1-4; TRBD1 might be the D (5 bases). This CDR3 region has 16 residues. V dropped 5 bases and J dropped 7 bases, with 20 bases sitting between them. From germline, CDR1 is SGHVS and CDR2 FQNEAQ. The CDR3 here is CASSLIGDTRGEKLFF. The CDR3 nucleotides read TGTGCCAGCAGCCTAATAGGGGATACACGGGGTGAAAAACTGTTTTTT. The variable domain in full, completed from reference TRBV7-8 and TRBJ1-4, reads GAGVSQSPRYKVAKRGQDVALRCDPISGHVSLFWYQQALGQGPEFLTYFQNEAQLDKSGLPSDRFFAERPEGSVSTLKIQRTQQEDSAVYLCASSLIGDTRGEKLFFGSGTQLSVL.

The V gene is TRBV21-1, the J gene TRBJ2-4. TRBV21-1 is tagged as a pseudogene. The CDR3 runs to 19 residues. Here the CDR3 DNA reads TGTGCCAGCAGCAAAGGGTGGGTGGAGGTGGGGGTTACCAAAAACATTCAGTACTTC. Protein product: CASSKGWVEVGVTKNIQYF.

The chain has TRBV2 and TRBJ2-7; maybe TRBD1 (5 bases). This CDR3 has 19 amino acids. The germline V gene has CDR1 SNHLY and CDR2 FYNNEI. The V end was cut by 1 base, the J end by 3 bases, with 25 bases between. CDR3 nucleotides: TGTGCCAGCAGTGAAGAAGGGGTTCACGCGACAGCCAACTACTACGAGCAGTACTTC. Translation: CASSEEGVHATANYYEQYF.

The chain carries TRBV19 and TRBJ1-4; D unclear. CDR1 and CDR2 (germline): LNHDA, SQIVND (reference sequence). Trimming stripped 7 bases from V and 0 bases from J, with 18 bases between. The CDR3 has 17 amino acids. CDR3 in amino acids: CASTIGQARPTNEKLFF. The CDR3 coding sequence is TGTGCCAGTACCATCGGGCAGGCTCGCCCAACTAATGAAAAACTGTTTTTT.

V is TRBV7-2 and J is TRBJ1-2; perhaps TRBD1 as D (5 bases). This CDR3 contains 12 residues. V was shortened by 4 bases and J by 7 bases, with 10 bases between the two germline ends. CDR1 is SGHTA and CDR2 is FQGNSA in the germline V gene. Here the CDR3 DNA reads TGTGCCAGCAGCTCCGACAGCGGTGGCTACACCTTC. Its translation is CASSSDSGGYTF.

The rearrangement links TRBV6-1 to TRBJ2-7; D assignment may be TRBD1 or TRBD2 (5 bases each). The CDR3 runs to 14 residues. CDR1 is MNHNS and CDR2 is SASEGT in the germline V gene. Trimming shortened V by 5 bases and J by 5 bases, and 16 bases separated the two germline ends. The CDR3 protein is CASSPRETEDEQYF. Here the CDR3 DNA reads TGTGCCAGCAGTCCGAGGGAGACAGAGGACGAGCAGTACTTC.

This clone was counted once. This chain links TRBV5-1 with TRBJ1-2; D remains unclear. The V and J ends lost 3 bases and 6 bases respectively, with 9 bases between them. Looked up from germline, CDR1 is SGHRS and CDR2 is YFSETQ. This CDR3 has 12 amino acids. DNA of the CDR3: TGCGCCAGCAGCTATGCCGGGGATGGCTACACCTTC. Protein product: CASSYAGDGYTF.

V gene TRBV2 combines with J gene TRBJ2-7, with D perhaps TRBD1 (6 bases). The CDR3 extends over 14 amino acids. CDR1 SNHLY and CDR2 FYNNEI come from the germline V gene. The CDR3 loop reads CAGRGTPSSYEQYF. The CDR3 DNA reads as TGTGCTGGCAGAGGGACACCGAGCTCCTACGAGCAGTACTTC.

As to this clone: An end of the junction does not agree with germline; a read error may underlie this. This chain joins TRBV7-2 and TRBJ2-7; the D gene could be TRBD1 or TRBD2 (5 bases each). The CDR3 covers 11 residues. Germline V gene sequence: CDR1 SGHTA, CDR2 FQGNSA. CDR3 sequence (DNA): TGTGCCAGCAGCTTAATGGGGGTACCCCACTTC. Protein: CASSLMGVPHF.

The V gene is TRBV2, the J gene TRBJ1-1; D is uncertain. Germline assignment: CDR1 SNHLY and CDR2 FYNNEI. V gave up 8 bases and J gave up 6 bases, with 16 bases separating them. This CDR3 is 13 amino acids long. The CDR3 nucleotides read TGTGCCAGCCCGAGCGGGGTTGCGTCTGAAGCTTTCTTT. Amino acid sequence: CASPSGVASEAFF.

The genes are TRBV29-1 and TRBJ1-2; no clear D. The CDR3 length is 11 residues. Germline assignment: CDR1 SQVTM and CDR2 ANQGSEA. V shed 8 bases and J shed 9 bases, with 16 bases lying between them. The CDR3 DNA sequence: TGCAGCTCGCGGGCAGCGGGAAGCTACACCTTC. This sequence encodes CSSRAAGSYTF.

This chain links TRBV7-9 with TRBJ1-2; D gene ambiguous. CDR1 and CDR2 from the germline V gene are SEHNR and FQNEAQ (reference sequence). The CDR3 length is 11 residues. V lost 5 bases, J lost 2 bases, and 3 bases lay in between. For the CDR3, the DNA is TGTGCCAGCAGCCTCAACTATGGCTACACCTTC. As protein: CASSLNYGYTF.